This T cell receptor (beta chain) comes out of a study of T cells in Graves' hyperthyroidism and ophthalmopathy. This clonotype was found a few times. The CDR3 covers 16 residues. From germline, CDR1 is SGHVS and CDR2 FQNEAQ. The junction had 4 bases not matched to a gene; V was cut back by 5 bases and J by 0 bases. Amplified TCR beta CDR3 regions came from RNA transcripts. Researchers ran a first-round RT-PCR on the TCR CDR3 using the HTBI primer set. TCRdb fed the multiplex PCR reads into MiXCR, producing one record per CDR3 protein. Of some 570,000 distinct CDR3 sequences listed, 17% were seen once; the top ten hold about 16%.

The sample comprised blood. The clonotype was recovered from a woman between 18 and 29 years old with Graves' ophthalmopathy. This chain connects TRBV7-8 to TRBJ2-3, with TRBD1 identical over 11 bases. CDR3 loop: CASSRGTGGSTDTQYF. CDR3 nucleotides: TGTGCCAGCAGCCGGGGGACAGGGGGAAGCACAGATACGCAGTATTTT.